The 21 T cell receptor beta chains presented below share a single source sample, sequenced in a study of blood T cell repertoires in COVID-19 (dated by TCRdb to the early 2020s). Library construction relied on the immunoSEQ multiplex PCR assay. Imported from immuneACCESS, the table was reduced by TCRdb to in-frame sequences with V and J called. These copies leave out some clones; in studies compared against another copy, an unresolved V gene accounts for under half, and the cause of the remainder is not known. The sample records a few hundred thousand clones, 75% to 90% of which are singletons. The leading ten clones occupy roughly 2.3% of the sample. The sequencing input was PBMCs or T cells enriched from blood (not recorded which). The receptors were sampled from a man under 40 who had recovered from COVID-19.

The gene calls are TRBV9 and TRBJ1-1, with 10 nucleotides matching TRBD1. The junction had 4 bases not matched to a gene; V was cut back by 4 bases and J by 1 base. In germline, CDR1 is SGDLS, CDR2 YYNGEE. CDR3 length: 15 amino acids. CDR3 residues: CASSTRQGANTEAFF. CDR3 coding DNA: TGTGCCAGCAGCACTCGACAGGGGGCGAACACTGAAGCTTTCTTT.

The chain recombines TRBV2 with TRBJ1-6; 8 nucleotides agree with TRBD1. The CDR3 is made up of 14 amino acids. Germline values: CDR1 SNHLY, CDR2 FYNNEI. The V gene end was trimmed by 3 bases and the J gene end by 10 bases; junction bases not matched to a gene: 5. The CDR3 region is CASSEDRAGSPLHF. The CDR3 nucleotides are TGTGCCAGCAGTGAGGACAGGGCGGGATCACCCCTCCACTTT.

V is TRBV6-5 and J is TRBJ1-6, with TRBD1 matching over 7 bases. The CDR3 has 14 amino acids. Germline V gives CDR1 MNHEY, CDR2 SVGAGI. With V trimmed by 6 bases and J by 10 bases, 9 bases remained unmatched. CDR3 sequence (DNA): TGTGCCAGCAGCCGGACAGGTGGGGGATCACCCCTCCACTTT. Translated: CASSRTGGGSPLHF.

The chain is built from TRBV20-1 and TRBJ1-2; no clear D. The CDR3 consists of 12 residues. Trimming pared 3 bases from V and 8 bases from J, leaving 13 bases between. Germline loops: CDR1 DFQATT, CDR2 SNEGSKA (reference sequence). CDR3 sequence: CSASARSGGYTF. The CDR3 DNA sequence: TGCAGTGCTAGTGCCAGGTCAGGAGGCTACACCTTC.

The chain is built from TRBV3-1 (or the pseudogene TRBV3-2) and TRBJ2-7, with a tentative D call TRBD1 (7 bases). The germline V gene encodes CDR1 LGHDT and CDR2 YNNKEL (reference sequence). Trimming stripped 4 bases from V and 5 bases from J, with 18 bases between. The CDR3 is 15 residues long. CDR3 region: CASSLPGDSRDEQYF. Here the CDR3 DNA reads TGTGCCAGCAGCCTACCGGGGGACAGTCGCGACGAGCAGTACTTC.

V usage is TRBV12-3 or TRBV12-4 and J usage is TRBJ2-7, with D unresolved. The CDR3 totals 12 residues. Between the trimmed V and J ends, which lost 1 base and 3 bases, there was a span of 4 bases. CDR3 sequence reads: CASSLVLYEQYF. In DNA, the CDR3 is TGTGCCAGCAGTTTAGTCCTCTACGAGCAGTACTTC.

The V call is TRBV5-6, the J call TRBJ2-7; 7 nucleotides line up with TRBD2. The CDR3 is made up of 14 amino acids. The trim removed 4 bases at V and 2 bases at J, leaving 6 bases unmatched. Per germline, CDR1 SGHDT and CDR2 YYEEEE. The CDR3: CASSPGGPTYEQYF. The CDR3 nucleotides read TGTGCCAGCAGCCCGGGAGGTCCGACCTACGAGCAGTACTTC.

This chain connects TRBV6-5 to TRBJ2-7; tentative D call: TRBD2 (6 bases). Trimming shortened V by 5 bases and J by 3 bases, and 11 bases separated the two germline ends. The CDR3 runs to 13 residues. Germline CDR1 MNHEY, CDR2 SVGAGI. This CDR3 reads CASSPGLYYEQYF. The CDR3 nucleotides read TGTGCCAGCAGTCCGGGACTTTACTACGAGCAGTACTTC.

The chain joins TRBV11-2 to TRBJ2-5; tentative D call: TRBD2 (7 bases). Germline V CDR1 and CDR2: SGHAT, FQNNGV. The V end lost 5 bases, the J end lost 6 bases, and 22 bases lay between the germline ends. The CDR3 covers 16 residues. The CDR3 DNA reads as TGTGCCAGCAGCCACCTCGGGGGGCGGGCGCAGAAGACCCAGTACTTC. As protein: CASSHLGGRAQKTQYF.

On this clone itself: Other DNA sequences from this sample encode an identical CDR3 as well. In DNA form, the CDR3 reads TGTGCCAGCAGCTTACCGAGCACAGATACGCAGTATTTT. Amino acids: CASSLPSTDTQYF. This chain connects TRBV7-8 to TRBJ2-3, with D unresolved. V was clipped by 2 bases and J by 0 bases, with 3 bases between them. This CDR3 region has 13 residues. Germline CDR1 reads SGHVS; CDR2 reads FQNEAQ.

This chain links TRBV19 with TRBJ2-3; TRBD2 matches at 11 bases. Germline V gene sequence: CDR1 LNHDA, CDR2 SQIVND (reference sequence). Germline trimming cut 6 bases from V and 0 bases from J; bases unmatched to any gene: 5. The CDR3 extends over 16 amino acids. CDR3 bases: TGTGCCAGTAGCAAGGGACTAGCGGCTAGCACAGATACGCAGTATTTT. Translated, it gives CASSKGLAASTDTQYF.

The J gene is TRBJ2-1, the V gene TRBV10-2, with a tentative D call TRBD2 (6 bases). CDR1 is WSHSY, CDR2 SAAADI, per germline. This CDR3 is 11 amino acids long. The V end lost 6 bases, the J end lost 9 bases, and 9 bases lay between the germline ends. CDR3 sequence (DNA): TGCGCCAGCAGAGTAGCGGTTGAGCAGTTCTTC. Amino acids: CASRVAVEQFF.

The chain has TRBV7-8 and TRBJ1-2; TRBD1 matches 9 bases. Trimming cost V 8 bases and J 6 bases; bases outside gene matches: 7. Looked up from germline, CDR1 is SGHVS and CDR2 is FQNEAQ. This CDR3 contains 13 residues. The CDR3 nucleotides are TGTGCCAGCCGCCCGGGGACAGGGAATGGCTACACCTTC. Translating it yields CASRPGTGNGYTF.

The sample holds a few counts of this clone. This rearrangement joins TRBV9 to TRBJ1-6; TRBD1 might be the D (6 bases). The germline V and J ends were trimmed by 0 bases and 6 bases, with 16 bases remaining between them. Germline V CDR1 and CDR2: SGDLS, YYNGEE. The CDR3 extends over 17 amino acids. The CDR3 here is CASSVEAGGRGNSPLHF. The CDR3 region has the DNA TGTGCCAGCAGCGTAGAAGCGGGGGGGCGAGGTAATTCACCCCTCCACTTT.

This CDR3 is CASSQQKYSTNEKLFF. The CDR3 coding sequence is TGTGCCAGCAGCCAACAAAAGTACTCAACTAATGAAAAACTGTTTTTT. The rearrangement joins TRBV4-2 to TRBJ1-4; no clear D gene. V was cut by 2 bases and J by 0 bases, with 10 bases left in between. Germline CDR1 is LGHNA and CDR2 is YNFKEQ. This CDR3 has 16 amino acids.

The gene calls are TRBV5-1 and TRBJ1-1; 7 nucleotides match TRBD1. The V gene end was trimmed by 4 bases and the J gene end by 5 bases; junction bases not matched to a gene: 5. Germline V gene sequence: CDR1 SGHRS, CDR2 YFSETQ. This CDR3 region has 13 residues. In DNA form, the CDR3 reads TGCGCCAGCAGCCCGGACAGGCGTACTGAAGCTTTCTTT. It yields the protein CASSPDRRTEAFF.

The genes are TRBV7-2 and TRBJ1-5; D gene unclear. V was clipped by 5 bases and J by 1 base, with 18 bases between them. Germline lookup yields CDR1 SGHTA and CDR2 FQGNSA. The CDR3 totals 17 residues. The CDR3 protein is CASSEQLTIRSNQPQHF. DNA of the CDR3: TGTGCCAGCAGCGAACAACTAACAATAAGGAGCAATCAGCCCCAGCATTTT.

The chain couples TRBV14 to TRBJ2-2; 7 nucleotides line up with TRBD1. The CDR3 sequence is 18 residues long. CDR1 SGHDN and CDR2 FVKESK come from the germline V gene. The V gene end was trimmed by 1 base and the J gene end by 0 bases; junction bases not matched to a gene: 8. CDR3 nucleotide sequence: TGTGCCAGCAGCCAAGGACCCGGACAGGAGACGAACACCGGGGAGCTGTTTTTT. Protein product: CASSQGPGQETNTGELFF.

J is TRBJ1-6 and V is TRBV5-5, with D possibly being TRBD1 (6 bases). The germline gives CDR1 SGHKS, CDR2 YYEKEE (reference sequence). CDR3 length: 15 residues. Deletions cut 3 bases from V and 11 bases from J, with 18 bases between. In DNA, the CDR3 is TGTGCCAGCAGCTGGGGTGGGGGCTTCGAGACACCCCTCCACTTT. This encodes CASSWGGGFETPLHF.

The gene calls are TRBV2 and TRBJ1-6; a possible D gene is TRBD1 (5 bases). In germline, CDR1 is SNHLY, CDR2 FYNNEI. The V end was cut by 1 base, the J end by 8 bases, with 15 bases between. CDR3 size: 16 residues. In DNA form, the CDR3 reads TGTGCCAGCAGTGAAGGTGGTAAGGGGATCTATTCACCCCTCCACTTT. Translating it yields CASSEGGKGIYSPLHF.

The gene calls are TRBV9 and TRBJ1-5, with TRBD1 identical over 7 bases. CDR3 length: 15 amino acids. V lost 2 bases, J lost 6 bases, and 8 bases stayed unmatched. Germline V gene data show CDR1 as SGDLS and CDR2 as YYNGEE. The CDR3 loop is CASSVTGDGTQPQHF. The CDR3 region has the DNA TGTGCCAGCAGCGTTACAGGGGATGGAACTCAGCCCCAGCATTTT.